This T cell receptor (beta chain) appears in the sequencing data of a study of cytomegalovirus exposure and HLA in healthy donors. Looking at the study overall: From some 180 million T cells, an earlier analysis saw approximately 110 million unique TCR beta sequences. Study-level results: With high specificity and sensitivity, the classifier reportedly diagnosed cytomegalovirus status.

With 60 Vbeta and 13 Jbeta primers, the PCR was carried out. Study processing details: Later, an analysis found around 80 million unique TCR beta chains, and about 10 million of these were shared. The protocol was immunoSEQ multiplex PCR, while the TCRdb copy is restricted to in-frame clones and leaves out a portion. The V and J calls and clone size come from that table; D and trimming were worked out from the DNA. The sample contains approximately 110,000 clones, approximately 66% of which appear only once. Only a few counts were recorded for this clone. Its antigen is unidentified. V lost 2 bases and J 1 base, leaving 11 bases between the germline ends. The CDR3 is 15 residues long. The germline gives CDR1 MNHNS, CDR2 SASEGT.

This TCR was sampled from a middle-aged man in good health and CMV-seropositive. V gene TRBV6-1 combines with J gene TRBJ1-1; maybe TRBD1 (6 bases). Sequenced material: PBMCs. CDR3 DNA: TGTGCCAGCAGTGAAAATCCGGGACAGAACACTGAAGCTTTCTTT. This sequence encodes CASSENPGQNTEAFF.